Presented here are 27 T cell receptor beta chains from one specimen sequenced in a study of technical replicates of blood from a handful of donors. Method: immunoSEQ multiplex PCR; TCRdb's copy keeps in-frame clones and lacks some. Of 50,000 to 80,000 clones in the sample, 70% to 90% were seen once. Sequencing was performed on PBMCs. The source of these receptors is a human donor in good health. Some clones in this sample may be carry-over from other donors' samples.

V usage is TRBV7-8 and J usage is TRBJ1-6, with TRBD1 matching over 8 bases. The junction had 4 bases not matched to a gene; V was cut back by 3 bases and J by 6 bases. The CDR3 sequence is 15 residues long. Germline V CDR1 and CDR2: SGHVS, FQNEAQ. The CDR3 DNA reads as TGTGCCAGCAGCTTCGACAGGGGCGCTAATTCACCCCTCCACTTT. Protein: CASSFDRGANSPLHF. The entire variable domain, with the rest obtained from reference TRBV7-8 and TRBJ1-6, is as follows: GAGVSQSPRYKVAKRGQDVALRCDPISGHVSLFWYQQALGQGPEFLTYFQNEAQLDKSGLPSDRFFAERPEGSVSTLKIQRTQQEDSAVYLCASSFDRGANSPLHFGNGTRLTVT.

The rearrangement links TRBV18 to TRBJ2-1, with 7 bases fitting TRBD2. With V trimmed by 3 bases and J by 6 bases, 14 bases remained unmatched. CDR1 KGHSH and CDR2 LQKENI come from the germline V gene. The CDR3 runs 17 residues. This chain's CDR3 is CASSPVTKRDAGNEQFF. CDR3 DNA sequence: TGTGCCAGCTCACCTGTAACTAAGCGGGATGCAGGCAATGAGCAGTTCTTC.

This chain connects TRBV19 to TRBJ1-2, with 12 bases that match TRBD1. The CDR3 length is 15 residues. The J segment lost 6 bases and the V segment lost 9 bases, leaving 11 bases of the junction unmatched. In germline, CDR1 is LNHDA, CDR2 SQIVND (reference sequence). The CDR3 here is CASQRWDRGPDGYTF. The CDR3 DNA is TGTGCCAGCCAGAGGTGGGACAGGGGGCCTGATGGCTACACCTTC.

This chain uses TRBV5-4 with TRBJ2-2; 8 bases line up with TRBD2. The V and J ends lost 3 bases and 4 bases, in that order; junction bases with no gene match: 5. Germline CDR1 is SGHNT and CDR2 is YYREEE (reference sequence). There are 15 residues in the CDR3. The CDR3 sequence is CASSSSGSRTGELFF. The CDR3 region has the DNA TGTGCCAGCAGCTCGAGCGGGAGTCGCACCGGGGAGCTGTTTTTT.

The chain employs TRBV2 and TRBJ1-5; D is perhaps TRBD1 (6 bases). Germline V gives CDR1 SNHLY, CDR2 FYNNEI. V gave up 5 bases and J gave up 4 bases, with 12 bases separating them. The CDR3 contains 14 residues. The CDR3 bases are TGTGCCAGCAGTCCGGGACAAGGGAATCAGCCCCAGCATTTT. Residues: CASSPGQGNQPQHF.

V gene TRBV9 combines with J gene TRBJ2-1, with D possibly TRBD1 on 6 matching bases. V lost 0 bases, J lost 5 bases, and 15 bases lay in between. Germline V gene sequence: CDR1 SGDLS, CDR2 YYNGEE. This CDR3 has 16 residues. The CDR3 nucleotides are TGTGCCAGCAGCGTAGATCTAGGACAGAAGAACAATGAGCAGTTCTTC. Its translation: CASSVDLGQKNNEQFF.

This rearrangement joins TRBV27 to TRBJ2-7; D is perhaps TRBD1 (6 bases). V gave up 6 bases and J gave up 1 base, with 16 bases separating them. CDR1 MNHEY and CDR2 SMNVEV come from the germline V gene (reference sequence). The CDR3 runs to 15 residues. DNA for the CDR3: TGTGCCAGCAGCCTTGACAGGTTCCGATCCTACGAGCAGTACTTC. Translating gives CASSLDRFRSYEQYF.

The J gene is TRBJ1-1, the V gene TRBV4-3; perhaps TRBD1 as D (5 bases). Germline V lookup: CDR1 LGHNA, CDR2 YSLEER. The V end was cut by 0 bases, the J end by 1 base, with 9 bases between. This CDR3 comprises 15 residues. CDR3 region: CASSQDRAPNTEAFF. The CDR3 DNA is TGCGCCAGCAGCCAAGACAGGGCACCGAACACTGAAGCTTTCTTT.

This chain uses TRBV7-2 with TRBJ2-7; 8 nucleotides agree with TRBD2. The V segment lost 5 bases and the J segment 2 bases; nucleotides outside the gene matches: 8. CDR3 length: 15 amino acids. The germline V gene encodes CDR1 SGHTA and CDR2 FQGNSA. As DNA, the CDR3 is TGTGCCAGCAGCAATCCGGGACTAGGAACCTACGAGCAGTACTTC. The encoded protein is CASSNPGLGTYEQYF.

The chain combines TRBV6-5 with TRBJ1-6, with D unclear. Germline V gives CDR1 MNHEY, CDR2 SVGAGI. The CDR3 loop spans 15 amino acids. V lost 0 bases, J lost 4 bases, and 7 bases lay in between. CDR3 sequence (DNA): TGTGCCAGCAGTTACTCGAGGCAGTATAATTCACCCCTCCACTTT. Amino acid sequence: CASSYSRQYNSPLHF.

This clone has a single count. In DNA, the CDR3 is TGTGCCAGCAAGAGCGGGGGTACCGGGGAGCTGTTTTTT. Its protein is CASKSGGTGELFF. The V and J genes are TRBV7-3 and TRBJ2-2, with TRBD2 matching over 8 bases. V shed 7 bases, J shed 5 bases, and the junction held 3 bases outside the gene matches. CDR3 size: 13 residues. The V gene's germline CDR1 is SGHTA and CDR2 FQGTGA.

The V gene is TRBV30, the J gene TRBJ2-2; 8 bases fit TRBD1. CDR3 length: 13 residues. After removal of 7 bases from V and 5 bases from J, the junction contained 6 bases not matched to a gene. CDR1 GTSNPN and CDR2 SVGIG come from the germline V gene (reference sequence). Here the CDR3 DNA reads TGTGCCTCTCGGACAGGGTCTACCGGGGAGCTGTTTTTT. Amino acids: CASRTGSTGELFF.

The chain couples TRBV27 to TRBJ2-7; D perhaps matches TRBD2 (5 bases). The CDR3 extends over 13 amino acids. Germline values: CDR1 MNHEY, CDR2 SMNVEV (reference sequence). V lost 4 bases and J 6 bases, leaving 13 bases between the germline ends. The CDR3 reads CASSSRGSGEQYF. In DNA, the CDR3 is TGTGCCAGCAGTTCCCGGGGATCCGGCGAGCAGTACTTC.

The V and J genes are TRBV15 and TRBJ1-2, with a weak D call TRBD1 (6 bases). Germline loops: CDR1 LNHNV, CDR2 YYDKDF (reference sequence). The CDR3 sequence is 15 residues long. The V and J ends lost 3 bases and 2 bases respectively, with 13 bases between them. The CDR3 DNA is TGTGCCACCAGCAGCAGTATCCAGGGGAACTATGGCTACACCTTC. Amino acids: CATSSSIQGNYGYTF.

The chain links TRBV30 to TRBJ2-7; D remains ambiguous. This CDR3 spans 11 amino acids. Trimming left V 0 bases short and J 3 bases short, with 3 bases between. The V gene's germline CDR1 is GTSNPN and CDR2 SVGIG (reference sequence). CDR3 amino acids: CAWSVIYEQYF. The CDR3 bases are TGTGCCTGGAGTGTTATCTACGAGCAGTACTTC.

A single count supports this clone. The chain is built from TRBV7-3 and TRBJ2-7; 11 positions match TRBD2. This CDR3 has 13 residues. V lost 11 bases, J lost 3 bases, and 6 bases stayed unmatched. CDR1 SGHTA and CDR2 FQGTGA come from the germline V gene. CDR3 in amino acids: CAQIAGGIYEQYF. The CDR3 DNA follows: TGTGCCCAAATAGCGGGAGGGATCTACGAGCAGTACTTC.

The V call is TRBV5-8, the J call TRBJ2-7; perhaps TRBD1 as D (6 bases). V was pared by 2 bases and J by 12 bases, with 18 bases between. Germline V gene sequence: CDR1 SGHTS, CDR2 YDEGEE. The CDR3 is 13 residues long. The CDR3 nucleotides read TGTGCCAGCAGCTTCGACCGGGACACCTCTCGGTACTTC. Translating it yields CASSFDRDTSRYF.

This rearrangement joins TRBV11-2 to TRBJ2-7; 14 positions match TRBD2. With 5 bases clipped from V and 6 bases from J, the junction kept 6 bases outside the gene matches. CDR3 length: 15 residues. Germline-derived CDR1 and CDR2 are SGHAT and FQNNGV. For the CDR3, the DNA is TGTGCCAGCAGCCGGGGGACTAGCGGGAGTCCCGAGCAGTACTTC. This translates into CASSRGTSGSPEQYF. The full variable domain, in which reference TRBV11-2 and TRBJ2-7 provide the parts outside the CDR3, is EAGVAQSPRYKIIEKRQSVAFWCNPISGHATLYWYQQILGQGPKLLIQFQNNGVVDDSQLPKDRFSAERLKGVDSTLKIQPAKLEDSAVYLCASSRGTSGSPEQYFGPGTRLTVT.

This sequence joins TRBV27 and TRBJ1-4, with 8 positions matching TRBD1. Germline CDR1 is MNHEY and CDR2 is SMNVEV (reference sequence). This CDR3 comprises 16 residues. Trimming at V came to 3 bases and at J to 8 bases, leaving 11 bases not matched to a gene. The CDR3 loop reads CASSFSYRTGYEKLFF. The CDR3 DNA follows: TGTGCCAGCAGTTTTTCGTATAGGACAGGGTACGAAAAACTGTTTTTT.

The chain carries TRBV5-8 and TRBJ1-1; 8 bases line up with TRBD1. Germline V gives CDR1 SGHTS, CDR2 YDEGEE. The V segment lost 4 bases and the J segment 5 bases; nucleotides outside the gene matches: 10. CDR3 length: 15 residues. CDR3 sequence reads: CASSPRTGWRTEAFF. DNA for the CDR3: TGTGCCAGCAGCCCCCGGACAGGGTGGAGGACTGAAGCTTTCTTT.

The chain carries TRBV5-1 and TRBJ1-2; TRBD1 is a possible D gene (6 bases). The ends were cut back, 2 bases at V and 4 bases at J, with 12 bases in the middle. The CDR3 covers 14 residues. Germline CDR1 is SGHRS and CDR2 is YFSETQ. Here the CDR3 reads CASSFRQAGYGYTF. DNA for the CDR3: TGCGCCAGCAGCTTTAGACAGGCGGGCTATGGCTACACCTTC.

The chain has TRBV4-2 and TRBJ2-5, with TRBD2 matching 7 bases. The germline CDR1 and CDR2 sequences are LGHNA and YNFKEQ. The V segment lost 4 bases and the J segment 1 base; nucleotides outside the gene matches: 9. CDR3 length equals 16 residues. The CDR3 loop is CASSREISGGQETQYF. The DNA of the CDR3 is TGTGCCAGCAGCCGAGAAATCTCGGGGGGCCAAGAGACCCAGTACTTC.

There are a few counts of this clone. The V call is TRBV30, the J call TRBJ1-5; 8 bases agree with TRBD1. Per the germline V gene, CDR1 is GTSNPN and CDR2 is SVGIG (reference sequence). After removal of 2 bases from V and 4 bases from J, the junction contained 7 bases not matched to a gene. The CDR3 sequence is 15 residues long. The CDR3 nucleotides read TGTGCCTGGAGTCCGGGACAGGCCAAAAATCAGCCCCAGCATTTT. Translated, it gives CAWSPGQAKNQPQHF.

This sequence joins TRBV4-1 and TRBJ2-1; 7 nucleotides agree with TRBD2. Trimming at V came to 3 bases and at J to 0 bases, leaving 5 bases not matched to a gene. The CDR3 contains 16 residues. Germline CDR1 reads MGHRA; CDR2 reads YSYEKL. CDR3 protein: CASSQVGGVSYNEQFF. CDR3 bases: TGCGCCAGCAGCCAGGTTGGGGGGGTCTCCTACAATGAGCAGTTCTTC.

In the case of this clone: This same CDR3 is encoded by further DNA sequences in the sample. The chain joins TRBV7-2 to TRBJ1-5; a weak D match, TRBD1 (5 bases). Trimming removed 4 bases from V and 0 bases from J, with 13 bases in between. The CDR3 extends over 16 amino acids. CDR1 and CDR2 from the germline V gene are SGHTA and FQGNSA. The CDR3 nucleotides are TGTGCCAGCAGCTCGGGGGGTCCGTATAGCAATCAGCCCCAGCATTTT. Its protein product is CASSSGGPYSNQPQHF.

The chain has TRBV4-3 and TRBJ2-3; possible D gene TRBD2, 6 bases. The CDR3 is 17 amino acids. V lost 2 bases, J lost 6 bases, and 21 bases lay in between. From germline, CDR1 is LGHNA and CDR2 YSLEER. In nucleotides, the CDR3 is TGCGCCAGCAGCCAATATTACGGGGGTGCAGCCGGGGATACGCAGTATTTT. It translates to CASSQYYGGAAGDTQYF.

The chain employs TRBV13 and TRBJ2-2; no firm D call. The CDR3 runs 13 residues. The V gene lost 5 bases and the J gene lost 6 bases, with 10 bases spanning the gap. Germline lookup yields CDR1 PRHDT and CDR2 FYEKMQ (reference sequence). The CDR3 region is CASSPRLSGELFF. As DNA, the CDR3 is TGTGCCAGCAGCCCCAGGTTGTCCGGGGAGCTGTTTTTT.